One and the same sample provided the 25 T cell receptor beta chains below, sequenced in a study of blood T cell repertoires in COVID-19. Measured with immunoSEQ multiplex PCR; TCRdb has only the in-frame clones, and not every one. The sample lists under 250,000 clones; 70% to 90% were seen once. What was sequenced was peripheral blood. Receptors were obtained from a woman aged 40 to 50 with acute or convalescent COVID-19.

Notes on this clone: This same CDR3 is encoded by further DNA sequences in the sample. The chain joins TRBV19 to TRBJ1-5, with 7 nucleotides matching TRBD1. CDR3 length: 15 residues. The junction had 2 bases not matched to a gene; V was cut back by 1 base and J by 2 bases. Germline V lookup: CDR1 LNHDA, CDR2 SQIVND (reference sequence). CDR3 coding DNA: TGTGCCAGTAGTATAGGGGGGACAGGCAATCAGCCCCAGCATTTT. It is translated as CASSIGGTGNQPQHF.

The chain employs TRBV6-5 and TRBJ1-2, with TRBD1 identical over 7 bases. The J segment lost 10 bases and the V segment lost 4 bases, leaving 6 bases of the junction unmatched. The CDR3 is 12 amino acids. Germline V gene data show CDR1 as MNHEY and CDR2 as SVGAGI. Here the CDR3 reads CASSSAGTVYTF. The DNA for the CDR3 is TGTGCCAGCAGTTCTGCCGGGACAGTCTACACCTTC.

The chain links TRBV3-1 (or the pseudogene TRBV3-2) to TRBJ2-4; 7 nucleotides align to TRBD1. Per germline, CDR1 LGHDT and CDR2 YNNKEL (reference sequence). This CDR3 spans 15 amino acids. J lost 6 bases, V lost 0 bases, and 5 bases had no gene match. The CDR3 is CASSQDSGTVNIQYF. Written as DNA, the CDR3 is TGTGCCAGCAGCCAAGATAGTGGGACAGTAAACATTCAGTACTTC.

The chain links TRBV12-3 or TRBV12-4 to TRBJ1-1, with D hard to call. Trimming left V 7 bases short and J 7 bases short, with 16 bases between. There are 13 residues in the CDR3. CDR3: CASNIGGLLEAFF. DNA for the CDR3: TGTGCCAGCAATATAGGAGGACTACTTGAAGCTTTCTTT.

The chain combines TRBV5-8 with TRBJ1-4; a weak D match, TRBD1 (5 bases). Trimming stripped 5 bases from V and 1 base from J, with 15 bases between. This CDR3 is built from 16 residues. CDR1 is SGHTS, CDR2 YDEGEE, per germline. The CDR3 loop reads CASRTPGKRTNEKLFF. The DNA for the CDR3 is TGTGCCAGCAGAACCCCAGGGAAACGAACTAATGAAAAACTGTTTTTT.

This clone showed up just a few times. This chain uses TRBV20-1 with TRBJ2-1; 10 bases match TRBD1. Germline assignment: CDR1 DFQATT and CDR2 SNEGSKA (reference sequence). V trimming: 3 bases; J trimming: 2 bases; junction bases outside the gene matches: 7. The CDR3 extends over 16 amino acids. The DNA of the CDR3 is TGCAGTGCTAGTCCTACCGGGACAGGGGCCTACAATGAGCAGTTCTTC. Protein: CSASPTGTGAYNEQFF.

The chain uses TRBV9 and TRBJ1-2, with 7 bases fitting TRBD1. The CDR3 length is 13 residues. The germline V gene has CDR1 SGDLS and CDR2 YYNGEE. The junction had 4 bases not matched to a gene; V was cut back by 3 bases and J by 5 bases. Here the CDR3 reads CASSGQGDYGYTF. The DNA of the CDR3 is TGTGCCAGCAGCGGACAGGGTGATTATGGCTACACCTTC.

This rearrangement joins TRBV11-2 to TRBJ2-3; D might be TRBD2 (6 bases). Deletions cut 5 bases from V and 1 base from J, with 16 bases between. The CDR3 is 16 amino acids. The germline CDR1 and CDR2 sequences are SGHAT and FQNNGV. CDR3 sequence (DNA): TGTGCCAGCAGCGCATCCGGGGGATTAGGCACAGATACGCAGTATTTT. Residues: CASSASGGLGTDTQYF.

The chain uses TRBV4-1 and TRBJ1-5; 7 bases line up with TRBD1. With 0 bases clipped from V and 0 bases from J, the junction kept 8 bases outside the gene matches. CDR1 is MGHRA, CDR2 YSYEKL, per germline. The CDR3 runs 18 residues. The CDR3, as DNA: TGCGCCAGCAGCCAAGATAACAGGGGCCCGACTAGCAATCAGCCCCAGCATTTT. It translates to CASSQDNRGPTSNQPQHF.

CDR3 loop: CASSWTGRGHEAFF. CDR3 DNA sequence: TGTGCCAGCAGTTGGACAGGGAGGGGGCACGAAGCTTTCTTT. V and J are TRBV27 and TRBJ1-1, with TRBD1 matching over 8 bases. V lost 4 bases and J lost 8; bases outside the gene matches: 9. The CDR3 consists of 14 residues. Germline lookup yields CDR1 MNHEY and CDR2 SMNVEV (reference sequence).

The CDR3 loop is CASSARQGGGTEAFF. Here the CDR3 DNA reads TGTGCCAGCAGCGCGAGACAGGGCGGGGGGACTGAAGCTTTCTTT. V usage is TRBV9 and J usage is TRBJ1-1; 7 positions agree with TRBD1. Trimming took 3 bases from V and 5 from J; bases not matched to a gene: 10. CDR3 size: 15 residues. The germline V gene has CDR1 SGDLS and CDR2 YYNGEE.

This clone has only a few counts. The chain couples TRBV5-4 to TRBJ1-2; TRBD1 matches 12 bases. Germline CDR1 SGHNT, CDR2 YYREEE (reference sequence). The length of the CDR3 is 14 residues. The V segment lost 2 bases and the J segment 7 bases; nucleotides outside the gene matches: 3. The CDR3 region is CASSFRDRGLGYTF. Here the CDR3 DNA reads TGTGCCAGCAGCTTCCGGGACAGGGGGCTTGGCTACACCTTC.

CDR3: CASGLVTGGSNQPQHF. In DNA form, the CDR3 reads TGTGCTAGTGGTTTGGTAACAGGGGGCTCCAATCAGCCCCAGCATTTT. The rearrangement joins TRBV12-5 to TRBJ1-5; 9 bases line up with TRBD1. The CDR3 totals 16 residues. CDR1 is LGHNT and CDR2 is FRNRAP in the germline V gene. V shed 0 bases, J shed 3 bases, and the junction held 3 bases outside the gene matches.

This rearrangement joins TRBV5-1 to TRBJ2-3, with D uncertain. The CDR3 is 13 amino acids. V was clipped by 0 bases and J by 6 bases, with 8 bases between them. Germline V gene data show CDR1 as SGHRS and CDR2 as YFSETQ. CDR3 protein: CASSLVPRDTQYF. The DNA for the CDR3 is TGCGCCAGCAGCTTGGTCCCGCGCGATACGCAGTATTTT.

This chain joins TRBV5-1 and TRBJ2-5, with D unresolved. Germline loops: CDR1 SGHRS, CDR2 YFSETQ. The CDR3 runs 11 residues. Deletions cut 2 bases from V and 5 bases from J, with 4 bases between. The CDR3 DNA follows: TGCGCCAGCAGCTTATCGGAGACCCAGTACTTC. Translating it yields CASSLSETQYF.

This clone was detected once. The chain couples TRBV9 to TRBJ1-3; no clear D gene. Germline CDR1 SGDLS, CDR2 YYNGEE. This CDR3 contains 15 residues. The V end lost 0 bases, the J end lost 0 bases, and 7 bases lay between the germline ends. The CDR3 loop reads CASSVDPSSGNTIYF. The CDR3 nucleotides are TGTGCCAGCAGCGTAGACCCGAGCTCTGGAAACACCATATATTTT.

This clone was detected only a few times. The chain combines TRBV2 with TRBJ1-3; 10 bases align to TRBD1. There are 15 residues in the CDR3. Germline values: CDR1 SNHLY, CDR2 FYNNEI. The trim removed 4 bases at V and 4 bases at J, leaving 4 bases unmatched. The CDR3 coding sequence is TGTGCCAGCAGTGGACAGGGGGCATTAGGAAACACCATATATTTT. This codes for CASSGQGALGNTIYF. Complete variable domain (other parts from reference TRBV2 and TRBJ1-3): EPEVTQTPSHQVTQMGQEVILRCVPISNHLYFYWYRQILGQKVEFLVSFYNNEISEKSEIFDDQFSVERPDGSNFTLKIRSTKLEDSAMYFCASSGQGALGNTIYFGEGSWLTVV.

The count of this clone is one. The chain uses TRBV3-1 (or the pseudogene TRBV3-2) and TRBJ1-3; D is unresolved. This CDR3 comprises 15 residues. V was clipped by 0 bases and J by 0 bases, with 6 bases between them. Germline loops: CDR1 LGHDT, CDR2 YNNKEL (reference sequence). CDR3 loop: CASSQELSSGNTIYF. The CDR3 nucleotides are TGTGCCAGCAGCCAAGAGCTGAGCTCTGGAAACACCATATATTTT.

This clone was detected only a few times. The rearrangement links TRBV5-8 to TRBJ1-2; the D is unclear. The CDR3 has 16 amino acids. In germline, CDR1 is SGHTS, CDR2 YDEGEE. With 7 bases removed from V and 5 bases from J, the gap between germline ends came to 24 bases. The chain's CDR3 is CASALRRSRGLYGYTF. CDR3 DNA sequence: TGTGCCAGCGCACTCAGGAGGAGCCGAGGGTTGTATGGCTACACCTTC. Looking up the rest from reference TRBV5-8 and TRBJ1-2 gives the full variable domain: EAGVTQSPTHLIKTRGQQATLRCSPISGHTSVYWYQQALGLGLQFLLWYDEGEERNRGNFPPRFSGRQFPNYSSELNVNALELEDSALYLCASALRRSRGLYGYTFGSGTRLTVV.

The chain combines TRBV7-2 with TRBJ2-3, with D perhaps matching TRBD2 (5 bases). The V end was cut by 5 bases, the J end by 2 bases, with 11 bases between. Germline CDR1 reads SGHTA; CDR2 reads FQGNSA. The CDR3 contains 14 residues. The CDR3 here is CASSLTRDTDTQYF. The CDR3 DNA is TGTGCCAGCAGCCTTACTAGAGACACAGATACGCAGTATTTT.

The chain joins TRBV2 to TRBJ1-1; D remains unclear. CDR3 length equals 12 residues. Germline CDR1 and CDR2: SNHLY and FYNNEI. V lost 2 bases and J 4 bases, leaving 5 bases between the germline ends. CDR3 sequence: CASSEFLTEAFF. CDR3 nucleotides: TGTGCCAGCAGTGAATTCCTCACTGAAGCTTTCTTT. Based on the CDR3 plus reference TRBV2 and TRBJ1-1, the full variable domain is EPEVTQTPSHQVTQMGQEVILRCVPISNHLYFYWYRQILGQKVEFLVSFYNNEISEKSEIFDDQFSVERPDGSNFTLKIRSTKLEDSAMYFCASSEFLTEAFFGQGTRLTVV.

The chain employs TRBV7-9 and TRBJ1-2; D not certain. Germline V gene lookup returns CDR1 SEHNR and CDR2 FQNEAQ (reference sequence). V was cut by 8 bases and J by 4 bases, with 14 bases left in between. The CDR3 consists of 13 residues. The CDR3 DNA reads as TGTGCCAGCTCAGGTACGGACTTCTATGGCTACACCTTC. Protein product: CASSGTDFYGYTF. The full variable domain, rest sourced from reference TRBV7-9 and TRBJ1-2, is DTGVSQNPRHKITKRGQNVTFRCDPISEHNRLYWYRQTLGQGPEFLTYFQNEAQLEKSRLLSDRFSAERPKGSFSTLEIQRTEQGDSAMYLCASSGTDFYGYTFGSGTRLTVV.

This clone came up once. Additional DNA sequences in this sample encode the identical CDR3. The chain carries TRBV4-1 and TRBJ1-1; 7 bases are a match to TRBD1. The CDR3 loop spans 14 amino acids. V lost 1 base and J lost 4; bases outside the gene matches: 3. CDR1 is MGHRA, CDR2 YSYEKL, per germline. This chain's CDR3 is CASSQVPGGTEAFF. Here the CDR3 DNA reads TGCGCCAGCAGCCAAGTTCCAGGGGGCACTGAAGCTTTCTTT.

The rearrangement links TRBV5-1 to TRBJ2-5, with 8 bases aligning to TRBD1. The CDR3 runs to 15 residues. After removal of 4 bases from V and 2 bases from J, the junction contained 7 bases not matched to a gene. Germline-derived CDR1 and CDR2 are SGHRS and YFSETQ. In nucleotides, the CDR3 is TGCGCCAGCAGCACTACTGACAGGGGTCAAGAGACCCAGTACTTC. This translates into CASSTTDRGQETQYF.

The V and J genes are TRBV30 and TRBJ1-4; 9 nucleotides match TRBD1. Germline V gene data show CDR1 as GTSNPN and CDR2 as SVGIG (reference sequence). The V gene end was trimmed by 5 bases and the J gene end by 4 bases; junction bases not matched to a gene: 8. The CDR3 spans 15 residues. CDR3 protein: CAWAPQDRGNEKLFF. Here the CDR3 DNA reads TGTGCCTGGGCCCCCCAGGACAGGGGTAATGAAAAACTGTTTTTT.